The text below deals with one T cell receptor beta chain. These data originate in a study of OX40 agonist ivuxolimab in advanced cancers. The CDR3 totals 11 residues. In germline, CDR1 is LNHDA, CDR2 SQIVND (reference sequence). V lost 11 bases, J lost 0 bases, and 7 bases lay in between. Clones were sequenced by immunoSEQ multiplex PCR, and TCRdb holds only the in-frame ones, with some missing. The sample comprises tens of thousands of clones, approximately 91% of which are singletons, and around 31% rests with the top ten. This clonotype was sampled from an adult with an advanced solid tumor such as melanoma, head and neck, liver or kidney cancer. The sample consisted of CD4+ or CD8+ T cells sorted from blood, taken in a trial of the OX40 agonist ivuxolimab. The chain is built from TRBV19 and TRBJ1-1; no clear D. CDR3 DNA sequence: TGTGCCTCCGGGGTGAACACTGAAGCTTTCTTT. Translation: CASGVNTEAFF.